This T cell receptor beta chain was obtained from a study of T-cell reconstitution after alpha-beta-depleted transplantation in children (dated by TCRdb to 2016 to 2017). For the wider study: T-cell immune reconstitution after TCRalphabeta/CD19-depleted allogeneic hematopoietic cell transplantation in children was quantitatively tracked in the study by means of TCR repertoire profiling.

The treatment or condition label, read with the paper, signifies: allogeneic hematopoietic cell transplantation with graft depleted of TCRalphabeta T cells and CD19 B cells. The transplant recipients were children given TCRalphabeta/CD19-depleted allogeneic hematopoietic cell grafts. With respect to this clonotype: Its specific antigen is unknown. Per-base qualities were not stored, and no clone one base away is much larger.

The CDR3 runs 15 amino acids, cysteine and phenylalanine included. The DNA shown is the 45-base CDR3, in frame from base 1. Germline trimming amounts to 4 bases on V and 4 bases on J, with 6 as the count of junction bases outside the gene matches. CDR1 and CDR2 (ENHRY, SYGVKD) derive from the germline V gene. Library generation was performed with PCR. The data were produced on an Illumina HiSeq 2500. TCR library preparation used molecular barcoding, with unique molecular identifiers applied to normalize quantification of the TCRbeta repertoire. TCRdb trimmed the raw reads at Q25, called clones with MiXCR and kept productive beta chains. Under each unique CDR3 protein, matching rows form one entry showing the most common genes and DNA. This sample gives 200,000 to 300,000 distinct CDR3 sequences in total; roughly 25% of them show up just once. The leading ten clones occupy 4.8% of the sample. The paper's findings and limits, for the study overall: Hyperexpanded clone frequencies declined over subsequent months; after one year, T-cell counts and TCRbeta diversity were mostly attributed to newly produced T cells. Apparently early alphabetaT-cell count recovery about two months after transplant reportedly relied on only several hundred rapidly expanded clones derived from non-depleted graft cells. In some patients, high TCRbeta diversity at day 60 was attributed to recipient T cells and intrathymic progenitors that had survived conditioning.

The sequence was collected from a female patient aged 2-15 years who had a stem cell transplant for congenital amegakaryocytic thrombocytopenia, so the T cells may come from the graft donor. Recombination connected TRBV10-3 to TRBJ2-2; a stretch of 7 junction bases matches TRBD2. Specimen: PBMCs, mostly from graft donor cells, collected 360 days after TCRalphabeta/CD19-depleted stem cell transplant. The CDR3 here reads CAISGVAGATGELFF. The nucleotides are TGTGCCATCAGTGGGGTGGCGGGAGCCACCGGGGAGCTGTTTTTT.